This T cell receptor beta chain was recovered during a study of blood T cell repertoires in COVID-19. Study information: COVID-19 samples collected from the United States, Italy and Spain covered acute and convalescent phases. Sample material is recorded as cDNA or gDNA derived from T cells, B-cell-depleted T cells, or PBMCs.

V lost 2 bases and J lost 8; bases outside the gene matches: 8. The CDR3 has 15 residues. Germline lookup yields CDR1 WNHNN and CDR2 SYGVQD (reference sequence). In the original analysis: Amplified reference gene primers provided the basis for estimating nucleated cell counts. Assay: immunoSEQ multiplex PCR; the TCRdb copy retains only in-frame clones and omits some. For V, J and clone size, that table is used; D and trimming come from the DNA. Of 100,000 to 150,000 clones in the sample, about 77% were seen once. The receptor was isolated from a human donor in a cohort sampled during active COVID-19. Source material: peripheral blood. The chain links TRBV10-1 to TRBJ2-1; TRBD2 agrees at 8 bases. CDR3 region: CASSEPGLACDEQFF. The CDR3, as DNA: TGCGCCAGCAGTGAGCCCGGACTAGCCTGCGATGAGCAGTTCTTC.